Each of the 3 T cell receptor beta chains below was sequenced from the same sample in a study of T cell responses to AZD1222 COVID-19 vaccine. Clones were read by immunoSEQ multiplex PCR, and TCRdb kept only the in-frame ones, dropping some. The table has about 150,000 clones, 80% to 90% seen once. The sample consisted of peripheral blood, taken on day 0 of AZD1222 vaccination. These receptors were collected from an adult in good health.

This chain uses TRBV6-5 with TRBJ1-2; a weak D match, TRBD1 (5 bases). Trimming left V 2 bases short and J 8 bases short, with 12 bases between. CDR1 is MNHEY, CDR2 SVGAGI, per germline. The CDR3 consists of 13 residues. The CDR3 sequence: CASSYVGAWGYTF. CDR3 in DNA: TGTGCCAGCAGTTACGTCGGGGCCTGGGGCTACACCTTC.

This clone appeared a few times. This chain uses TRBV11-2 with TRBJ2-5; 11 nucleotides align to TRBD2. Losses at the gene ends were 5 bases for V and 6 bases for J; bases not matched to a gene: 14. In germline, CDR1 is SGHAT, CDR2 FQNNGV. This CDR3 region has 17 residues. The CDR3 loop is CASSPRRLSGGAQTQYF. The CDR3, as DNA: TGTGCCAGCAGCCCCCGACGTCTTAGCGGGGGGGCGCAGACCCAGTACTTC. The full variable domain, rest sourced from reference TRBV11-2 and TRBJ2-5, is EAGVAQSPRYKIIEKRQSVAFWCNPISGHATLYWYQQILGQGPKLLIQFQNNGVVDDSQLPKDRFSAERLKGVDSTLKIQPAKLEDSAVYLCASSPRRLSGGAQTQYFGPGTRLLVL.

This chain uses TRBV12-3 or TRBV12-4 with TRBJ1-3; D is ambiguous. V was trimmed by 4 bases and J by 0 bases, leaving 4 bases between them. The CDR3 extends over 13 amino acids. The CDR3 DNA follows: TGTGCCAGCAGTTCCCTCTCTGGAAACACCATATATTTT. This codes for CASSSLSGNTIYF.